The T cell receptor beta chain under discussion was sequenced for a study of cytotoxic CD8 clonotypes in ibrutinib-treated CLL. About the study: Response samples were taken after a median of approximately 11 months on treatment, range 6 to 36.

Findings and caveats of the study: Clonotypes that were public were uncommon, and they contracted or stayed stable on treatment. Samples from sustained-remission and progressing patients were taken at different times.

Method: immunoSEQ multiplex PCR; TCRdb's copy keeps in-frame clones and lacks some. The top ten clones hold about 25% of a sample with 15,000 to 20,000 clones, approximately 64% of them seen once. The ends lost 5 bases at V and 4 bases at J; junction bases unmatched: 5. CDR1 is SEHNR and CDR2 is FQNEAQ in the germline V gene (reference sequence). The CDR3 totals 14 residues. Comment on this clone: Its specificity is unknown.

The chain has TRBV7-9 and TRBJ2-5; 9 nucleotides align to TRBD1. The receptor comes from a human donor with chronic lymphocytic leukemia. The material sequenced was PBMCs, taken after 12 months of ibrutinib treatment. In DNA, the CDR3 is TGTGCCAGCAGCACAACGACAGGGGGAGAGACCCAGTACTTC. Its protein is CASSTTTGGETQYF.